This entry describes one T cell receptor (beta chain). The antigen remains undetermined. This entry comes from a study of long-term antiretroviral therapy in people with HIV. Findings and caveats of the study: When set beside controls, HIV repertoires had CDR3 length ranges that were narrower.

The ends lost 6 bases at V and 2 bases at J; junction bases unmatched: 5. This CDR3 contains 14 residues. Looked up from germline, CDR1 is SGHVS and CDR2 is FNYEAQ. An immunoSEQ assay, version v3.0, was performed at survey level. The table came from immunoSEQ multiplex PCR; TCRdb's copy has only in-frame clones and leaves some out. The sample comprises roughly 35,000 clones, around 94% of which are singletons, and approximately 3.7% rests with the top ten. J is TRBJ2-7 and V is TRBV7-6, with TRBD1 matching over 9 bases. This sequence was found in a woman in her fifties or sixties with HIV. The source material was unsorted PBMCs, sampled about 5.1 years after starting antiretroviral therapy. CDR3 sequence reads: CASRRGTGPYEQYF. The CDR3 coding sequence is TGTGCCAGCAGGAGAGGGACAGGGCCCTACGAGCAGTACTTC.